This entry lists 26 T cell receptor delta chains sequenced from one sample in a study of Vδ1+ human thymocytes. Study-wide results and caveats: Thymic TRG and TRD repertoires appeared highly polyclonal.

Their target antigens are unknown. RNA was extracted from the cells and then reverse transcribed. The CDR3 regions were amplified by multiplex PCR from V-gene primers to a constant-region primer. TCRdb reanalysed the multiplex PCR reads via CATT. In the table there are fewer than 25,000 delta-chain clones, over 7% of which are singletons. Sequenced sample: Vdelta1+ gamma-delta thymocytes from the thymus. Indicated subset: FACS-sorted CD3+ TCRalphabeta- TCRVdelta1+ TCRVdelta2- thymocytes. Receptor source: a child younger than two who had congenital heart surgery.

This sequence joins TRDV2 and TRDJ1, with a tentative D call TRDD3 (6 bases). Germline-derived CDR1 and CDR2 are GEAIGNYY and EKD. CDR3 length equals 17 residues. V lost 6 bases, J lost 0 bases, and 22 bases lay in between. The CDR3 DNA is TGTGCCTGTTTGCACTACTGGGCACCCTCGTACACCGATAAACTCATCTTT. It codes for CACLHYWAPSYTDKLIF.

This clone was observed a handful of times. V is TRDV1 and J is TRDJ1; possibly TRDD3 for D (6 bases). The CDR3 runs to 23 residues. The germline V gene encodes CDR1 TSWWSYY and CDR2 QGS. Trimming removed 2 bases at V and 0 bases at J, with 34 bases between. CDR3 sequence (DNA): TGTGCTCTTGGGGAAAGGGCTATGGGCGCTAAGCACTGGGACCCACCGTACACCGATAAACTCATCTTT. Encoded protein: CALGERAMGAKHWDPPYTDKLIF.

This rearrangement joins TRDV1 to TRDJ1, with 9 bases aligning to TRDD2. V gave up 5 bases and J gave up 8 bases; unmatched junction bases: 9. The CDR3 totals 14 residues. The germline V gene has CDR1 TSWWSYY and CDR2 QGS. The CDR3 DNA reads as TGTGCTCTTGGGTCCCCTTCCTACCCTCCGAAACTCATCTTT. Translation: CALGSPSYPPKLIF.

This clone was picked up a small number of times. This sequence joins TRDV1 and TRDJ1; no reliable D call. V was shortened by 5 bases and J by 0 bases, with 19 bases between the two germline ends. The CDR3 is 17 amino acids. Germline V gives CDR1 TSWWSYY, CDR2 QGS. The CDR3 region has the DNA TGTGCTCTTGGGCACCACTTGTCCTCCGCGTACACCGATAAACTCATCTTT. Protein sequence: CALGHHLSSAYTDKLIF.

A few counts support this clone. The gene calls are TRDV1 and TRDJ1; TRDD2 might be the D (6 bases). The CDR3 length is 19 residues. CDR1 and CDR2 (germline): TSWWSYY, QGS. The V end lost 5 bases, the J end lost 0 bases, and 25 bases lay between the germline ends. The DNA of the CDR3 is TGTGCTCTTGGGTTTCGATCCTACGCCGGGGGGCTAAACACCGATAAACTCATCTTT. Its translation: CALGFRSYAGGLNTDKLIF.

The chain carries TRDV1 and TRDJ1; TRDD3 matches 13 bases. CDR3 length: 23 residues. Per the germline V gene, CDR1 is TSWWSYY and CDR2 is QGS. V dropped 0 bases and J dropped 1; count of bases not matched to a gene: 20. Here the CDR3 reads CALGELLAFHWGIRAALTDKLIF. The DNA for the CDR3 is TGTGCTCTTGGGGAACTCCTGGCCTTCCACTGGGGGATACGCGCGGCACTCACCGATAAACTCATCTTT.

This clone was counted a few times. V gene TRDV1 combines with J gene TRDJ1; D possibly corresponds to TRDD2 (6 bases). TCRdb gives no J gene; it was assigned here by matching the DNA to germline. Trimming stripped 2 bases from V and 0 bases from J, with 19 bases between. The CDR3 runs to 18 residues. Germline CDR1 reads TSWWSYY; CDR2 reads QGS. This CDR3 reads CALGEGSYGGDHTDKLIF. CDR3 in DNA: TGTGCTCTTGGGGAAGGGTCCTACGGCGGGGACCACACCGATAAACTCATCTTT.

This clone came up a few times. The genes are TRDV3 and TRDJ1; D uncertain. V gave up 4 bases and J gave up 3 bases, with 15 bases separating them. Per the germline V gene, CDR1 is TVYSNPD and CDR2 is GDNSRS (reference sequence). The CDR3 spans 13 residues. In DNA, the CDR3 is TGTGCCTCCGCCTTACTAGACTCCGATAAACTCATCTTT. This codes for CASALLDSDKLIF.

This clone was found a few times. At one end, the junction sequence differs from germline, possibly due to a read error. The J gene is TRDJ1, the V gene TRDV1; TRDD3 matches at 12 bases. The CDR3 sequence is 26 residues long. The germline V gene has CDR1 TSWWSYY and CDR2 QGS. The CDR3 nucleotides read TGTGCTCTTGGGTCCCTCGGCCTTCCAACCTACCGACCGAGTACTGGGGGATACAGGAGGGCCGATAAACCCATCTTT. Translating gives CALGSLGLPTYRPSTGGYRRADKPIF.

The chain carries TRDV1 and TRDJ1; TRDD3 aligns across 8 bases. The CDR3 totals 19 residues. V trimming: 0 bases; J trimming: 1 base; junction bases outside the gene matches: 13. The germline gives CDR1 TSWWSYY, CDR2 QGS. The CDR3 region is CALGELPTLYWGVTDKLIF. The CDR3 coding sequence is TGTGCTCTTGGGGAACTTCCTACGTTGTACTGGGGGGTCACCGATAAACTCATCTTT.

This clone came up a few times. V usage is TRDV1 and J usage is TRDJ1; 9 nucleotides agree with TRDD3. Germline values: CDR1 TSWWSYY, CDR2 QGS. The CDR3 has 21 amino acids. V was clipped by 0 bases and J by 0 bases; unmatched bases: 17. CDR3 nucleotides: TGTGCTCTTGGGGAACTCGCAGGTCGGGGATACGCCGAAAAATACACCGATAAACTCATCTTT. The encoded protein is CALGELAGRGYAEKYTDKLIF.

V gene TRDV2 combines with J gene TRDJ1; D might be TRDD3 (6 bases). Between the trimmed V and J ends, which lost 3 bases and 7 bases, there was a span of 23 bases. The length of the CDR3 is 16 residues. Germline V CDR1 and CDR2: GEAIGNYY, EKD. The CDR3 DNA reads as TGTGCCTGTGACGCATTGTTTCCTTCGGGGGACTCTAAACTCATCTTT. It specifies CACDALFPSGDSKLIF.

This clone was recorded a few times. V gene TRDV1 combines with J gene TRDJ1; 11 nucleotides agree with TRDD3. Germline V gives CDR1 TSWWSYY, CDR2 QGS. The CDR3 is made up of 19 amino acids. V lost 1 base to trimming and J lost 4 bases; unmatched junction nucleotides: 14. The CDR3 reads CALGEHYWGIEEVGDKLIF. DNA for the CDR3: TGTGCTCTTGGGGAACACTACTGGGGGATAGAAGAGGTGGGCGATAAACTCATCTTT.

V gene TRDV2 combines with J gene TRDJ3; 9 bases match TRDD3. V shed 5 bases and J 0 bases; nucleotides not matched to a gene: 10. The CDR3 runs to 19 residues. Germline CDR1 reads GEAIGNYY; CDR2 reads EKD. DNA of the CDR3: TGTGCCTGTGTCCCGTACTGGGGGACAAGCTCCTGGGACACCCGACAGATGTTTTTC. As protein: CACVPYWGTSSWDTRQMFF.

This clone was found a few times. The genes are TRDV1 and TRDJ1, with D possibly called TRDD2 or TRDD3 (7 bases each). CDR1 is TSWWSYY, CDR2 QGS, per germline. Trimming stripped 1 base from V and 11 bases from J, with 29 bases between. The CDR3 is 18 residues long. DNA of the CDR3: TGTGCTCTTGGGGAACGATTCCTACACTCCCTTTCCAAACTGGGGCTCATCTTT. Protein product: CALGERFLHSLSKLGLIF.

V and J are TRDV1 and TRDJ1, with TRDD3 matching 10 bases. This CDR3 spans 19 amino acids. The V segment lost 0 bases and the J segment 0 bases; nucleotides outside the gene matches: 10. Germline V gene sequence: CDR1 TSWWSYY, CDR2 QGS. The CDR3 is CALGELSWGIGSYTDKLIF. Here the CDR3 DNA reads TGTGCTCTTGGGGAACTGAGCTGGGGGATAGGGTCGTACACCGATAAACTCATCTTT.

This clone was detected a few times. V and J are TRDV1 and TRDJ1, with 10 bases that match TRDD3. The length of the CDR3 is 15 residues. The V segment lost 2 bases and the J segment 10 bases; nucleotides outside the gene matches: 10. Germline V lookup: CDR1 TSWWSYY, CDR2 QGS. CDR3 coding DNA: TGTGCTCTTGGGGAAGGGGGGGATACGTTTTTGGGACTCATCTTT. Amino acids: CALGEGGDTFLGLIF.

In this sample, this clone turned up a few times. V usage is TRDV1 and J usage is TRDJ1; 7 nucleotides match TRDD3. The CDR3 has 21 residues. The V and J ends lost 1 base and 0 bases, in that order; junction bases with no gene match: 20. CDR1 and CDR2 from the germline V gene are TSWWSYY and QGS. CDR3 nucleotide sequence: TGTGCTCTTGGGGAACGGGCCCCTCCACTGGGGCCCCGGGAGTACACCGATAAACTCATCTTT. Translating gives CALGERAPPLGPREYTDKLIF.

V and J are TRDV1 and TRDJ2; 9 bases are a match to TRDD3. The CDR3 is 25 amino acids. Germline assignment: CDR1 TSWWSYY and CDR2 QGS. V lost 4 bases and J lost 0; bases outside the gene matches: 30. CDR3 region: CALGGTLSYGRNGWGMLTLTAQLFF. In nucleotides, the CDR3 is TGTGCTCTTGGGGGTACACTTTCCTACGGGAGGAATGGCTGGGGGATGCTCACTTTGACAGCACAACTCTTCTTT.

The rearrangement joins TRDV1 to TRDJ1, with a weak D call TRDD3 (6 bases). The CDR3 length is 19 residues. Germline-derived CDR1 and CDR2 are TSWWSYY and QGS. Trimming removed 1 base at V and 0 bases at J, with 21 bases between. The CDR3 region is CALGEPRRGWGEYTDKLIF. The CDR3 nucleotides are TGTGCTCTTGGGGAACCCCGACGTGGCTGGGGAGAGTACACCGATAAACTCATCTTT.

This clone has only a few counts. The V and J genes are TRDV2 and TRDJ1, with 9 bases matching TRDD3. V trimming: 3 bases; J trimming: 2 bases; junction bases outside the gene matches: 6. The CDR3 has 15 amino acids. Germline V CDR1 and CDR2: GEAIGNYY, EKD. DNA of the CDR3: TGTGCCTGTGACGGGGGATACAGGGAAACCGATAAACTCATCTTT. This sequence encodes CACDGGYRETDKLIF.

This chain uses TRDV1 with TRDJ1; TRDD2 is a possible D gene (5 bases). Germline values: CDR1 TSWWSYY, CDR2 QGS. Trimming took 0 bases from V and 0 from J, leaving 20 bases between them. The CDR3 covers 19 residues. CDR3 DNA sequence: TGTGCTCTTGGGGAACTAACTCCTAAGCTCGTTCAGTACACCGATAAACTCATCTTT. Translated: CALGELTPKLVQYTDKLIF.

The chain uses TRDV1 and TRDJ1; 12 positions match TRDD3. J gave up 1 base and V 7 bases, and 19 bases lay outside the gene matches. From germline, CDR1 is TSWWSYY and CDR2 QGS. CDR3 length: 20 residues. This CDR3 reads CALVIPTLTGGYWGTDKLIF. In DNA, the CDR3 is TGTGCTCTTGTTATACCTACACTTACTGGGGGATACTGGGGCACCGATAAACTCATCTTT.

The gene calls are TRDV1 and TRDJ1; a possible D gene is TRDD2 (9 bases). This CDR3 is 21 amino acids long. V lost 4 bases, J lost 8 bases, and 38 bases lay in between. Per germline, CDR1 TSWWSYY and CDR2 QGS. The CDR3 spells CALGVQPSYVAGGIPYFKLIF. Written as DNA, the CDR3 is TGTGCTCTTGGGGTACAGCCTTCCTACGTAGCTGGGGGAATACCCTATTTCAAACTCATCTTT.

The V gene is TRDV1, the J gene TRDJ1; tentatively, D is TRDD2 or TRDD3 (8 bases each). The ends were cut back, 1 base at V and 1 base at J, with 43 bases in the middle. This CDR3 region has 26 residues. Germline V gene data show CDR1 as TSWWSYY and CDR2 as QGS. The CDR3 DNA is TGTGCTCTTGGGGAACCAGGACAAGGAATCTTCCTACGTTTGAGGGGATACACCGGAATCACCGATAAACTCATCTTT. Amino acids: CALGEPGQGIFLRLRGYTGITDKLIF.

The chain links TRDV1 to TRDJ1; the D is unclear. There are 21 residues in the CDR3. V shed 1 base and J shed 0 bases, with 27 bases lying between them. Per germline, CDR1 TSWWSYY and CDR2 QGS. The CDR3 here is CALGEPLFFRGTTPNTDKLIF. In DNA form, the CDR3 reads TGTGCTCTTGGGGAACCGTTATTCTTCAGGGGTACTACACCTAACACCGATAAACTCATCTTT.